These T cell receptor beta chains were read from a single sample in a study of cytomegalovirus exposure and HLA in healthy donors. Clones were read by immunoSEQ multiplex PCR, and TCRdb kept only the in-frame ones, dropping some. The table records about 79,000 clones, over 85% of them present only once. Source material: PBMCs. Every receptor here comes from a woman younger than 45 in good health and CMV-seronegative. Each CDR3 is given with its conserved first and last residue. D genes are given only for firm matches. Size values are once, few and many counts, or a class for expanded clones, and some rows have none.

17,.,TRBV4-3,TRBJ1-3,.,TGCGCCAGCAGCCAAGATAGTGGTAGAGTATCTGGAAACACCATATATTTT,CASSQDSGRVSGNTIYF
13,.,TRBV2,TRBJ2-7,.,TGTGCCAGGTACCTAGCTCCCTCCTACGAGCAGTACTTC,CARYLAPSYEQYF
16,TRBD2,TRBV4-3,TRBJ2-3,.,TGCGCCAGCAGCCAGGAGCGGGGGAGTAACACAGATACGCAGTATTTT,CASSQERGSNTDTQYF
14,.,TRBV7-8,TRBJ1-4,.,TGTGCCAGCAGCTTAGGGACAGCAAATGAAAAACTGTTTTTT,CASSLGTANEKLFF
16,TRBD1,TRBV19,TRBJ2-7,.,TGTGCCAGTAGTTCCGCCGGGACAGGGGGCGTCTACGAGCAGTACTTC,CASSSAGTGGVYEQYF
14,.,TRBV7-9,TRBJ1-1,once,TGTGCCAGCAGCTTAGGGCAGTCGAACACTGAAGCTTTCTTT,CASSLGQSNTEAFF
10,.,TRBV20-1,TRBJ1-2,.,TGCAGGGGGGAGGGACTTGGCTACACCTTC,CRGEGLGYTF
15,.,TRBV5-1,TRBJ1-2,.,TGCGCCAGCAGCCGACTGACTACTACAACCGCGGAGACATTCTTC,CASSRLTTTTAETFF
14,.,TRBV23-1,TRBJ1-2,.,TGCGCCAGCAGTAGGCGGGGTATTAACTATGGCTACACCTTC,CASSRRGINYGYTF
14,TRBD1,TRBV14,TRBJ2-7,.,TGTGCCAGCAGCCCTTGGACAGGGTCGGGGGAGCAGTACTTC,CASSPWTGSGEQYF
12,TRBD1,TRBV6-5,TRBJ2-7,.,TGTGCCAGCAGAGGGGGCGCGCGGGAGCAGTACTTC,CASRGGAREQYF